The clone carrying this T cell receptor (beta chain) has just one count. At one end, the junction sequence differs from germline, possibly due to a read error. The data originate from a study of blood T cell repertoires in COVID-19. At the level of the study: The origin of the acute and convalescent COVID-19 samples was the United States, Italy and Spain.

This CDR3 has 14 residues. The V gene's germline CDR1 is SNHLY and CDR2 FYNNEI. The authors' processing: Reference gene primer amplification yielded estimated nucleated cell counts. TCRdb's table, derived via immunoSEQ multiplex PCR, lists solely in-frame clones and lacks some. V and J calls and clone size are given by that table; D and trimming were obtained from the DNA. Seen here are 250,000 to 300,000 clones, around 89% observed once, and the top ten hold about 4.6%. The clonotype was recovered from a man aged 35 to 55 with acute or convalescent COVID-19. The chain employs TRBV2 and TRBJ1-1; the match to TRBD1 covers 7 bases. Source material: peripheral blood. The CDR3 DNA reads TGTGCCAGCACTCCGTCCAGGGGGAACGCTGAAGCTTTCTTT. It translates to CASTPSRGNAEAFF.